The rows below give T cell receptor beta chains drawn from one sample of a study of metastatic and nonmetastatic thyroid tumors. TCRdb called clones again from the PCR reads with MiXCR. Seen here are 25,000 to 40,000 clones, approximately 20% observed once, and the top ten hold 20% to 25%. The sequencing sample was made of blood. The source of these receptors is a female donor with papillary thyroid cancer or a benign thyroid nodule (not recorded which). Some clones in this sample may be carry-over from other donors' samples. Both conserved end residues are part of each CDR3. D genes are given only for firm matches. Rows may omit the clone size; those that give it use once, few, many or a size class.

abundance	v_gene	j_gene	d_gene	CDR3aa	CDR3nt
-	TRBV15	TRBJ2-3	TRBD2	CATSRDLTGGSDTQYF	TGTGCCACCAGCAGAGATTTAACGGGAGGGTCAGATACGCAGTATTTT
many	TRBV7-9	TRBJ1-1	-	CASSFPSVVREAFF	TGTGCCAGCAGCTTCCCCTCGGTTGTGCGTGAAGCTTTCTTT
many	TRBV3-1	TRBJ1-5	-	CASSQEVSNQPQHF	TGTGCCAGCAGCCAAGAGGTGAGCAATCAGCCCCAGCATTTT
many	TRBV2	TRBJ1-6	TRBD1	CASRGNTGGSPLHF	TGTGCCAGCAGAGGGAATACAGGGGGTTCACCCCTCCACTTT
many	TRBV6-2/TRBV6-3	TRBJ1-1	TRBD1	CASRGSGGDTEAFF	TGTGCCAGCAGGGGATCAGGGGGCGATACTGAAGCTTTCTTT
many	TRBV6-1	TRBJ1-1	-	CASSPDPVGTEAFF	TGTGCCAGCAGTCCTGACCCAGTGGGCACTGAAGCTTTCTTT
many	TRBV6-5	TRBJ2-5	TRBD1	CASSYLGTGLETQYF	TGTGCCAGCAGTTACCTAGGGACAGGGCTGGAGACCCAGTACTTC
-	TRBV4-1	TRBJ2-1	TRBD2	CASSQGGRGGRNEQFF	TGCGCCAGCAGCCAAGGAGGGCGGGGGGGCCGCAATGAGCAGTTCTTC
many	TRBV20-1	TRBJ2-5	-	CSARKVTRAVETQYF	TGCAGTGCTAGAAAAGTCACAAGGGCGGTTGAGACCCAGTACTTC
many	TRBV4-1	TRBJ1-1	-	CASSPHRSVGGTEAFF	TGCGCCAGCAGCCCCCACCGGAGTGTGGGGGGCACTGAAGCTTTCTTT
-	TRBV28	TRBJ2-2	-	CASSFAGKNTGELFF	TGTGCCAGCAGTTTTGCAGGGAAGAACACCGGGGAGCTGTTTTTT
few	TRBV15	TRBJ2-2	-	CATSRGPNTGELFF	TGTGCCACCAGCAGAGGGCCTAACACCGGGGAGCTGTTTTTT
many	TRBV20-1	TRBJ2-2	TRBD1	CSATQTGLNTGELFF	TGCAGTGCTACCCAGACAGGGCTGAACACCGGGGAGCTGTTTTTT
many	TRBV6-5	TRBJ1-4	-	CASSSGLINEKLFF	TGTGCCAGCAGTTCGGGACTGATTAATGAAAAACTGTTTTTT
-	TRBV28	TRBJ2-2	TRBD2	CASSVAGLNTGELFF	TGTGCCAGCAGTGTAGCGGGACTGAACACCGGGGAGCTGTTTTTT
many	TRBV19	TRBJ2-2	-	CASSIAGQNTGELFF	TGTGCCAGTAGTATAGCTGGACAGAACACCGGGGAGCTGTTTTTT
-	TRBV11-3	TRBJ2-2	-	CASSRDGPTGELFF	TGTGCCAGCAGCCGGGACGGCCCCACCGGGGAGCTGTTTTTT
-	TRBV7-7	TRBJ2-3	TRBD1	CASSHGQGSDTQYF	TGTGCTAGCAGCCACGGACAGGGGTCCGATACGCAGTATTTT
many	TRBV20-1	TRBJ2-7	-	CSASPVDRQYF	TGCAGTGCTAGTCCAGTAGATCGGCAGTACTTC
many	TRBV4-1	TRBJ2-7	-	CASSQGSPYEQYF	TGCGCCAGCAGCCAAGGCAGTCCCTACGAGCAGTACTTC
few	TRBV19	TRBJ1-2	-	CASRPEGYGYTF	TGTGCCAGTAGACCGGAGGGCTATGGCTACACCTTC
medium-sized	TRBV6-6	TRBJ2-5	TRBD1	CASSYSIDRGETQYF	TGTGCCAGCAGTTACTCGATAGACAGGGGAGAGACCCAGTACTTC
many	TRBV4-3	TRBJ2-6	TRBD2	CASSQGEGTGANVLTF	TGCGCCAGCAGCCAAGGGGAGGGGACTGGGGCCAACGTCCTGACTTTC
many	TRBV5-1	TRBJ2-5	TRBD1	CASRPSGGGKTQYF	TGCGCCAGCAGACCTTCAGGGGGCGGGAAGACCCAGTACTTC
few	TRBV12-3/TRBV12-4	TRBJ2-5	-	CASSPSLVQETQYF	TGTGCCAGCTCCCCCTCTCTAGTTCAAGAGACCCAGTACTTC
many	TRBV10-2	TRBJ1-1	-	CASRTISGPPEAFF	TGCGCCAGCAGAACCATATCAGGGCCACCTGAAGCTTTCTTT
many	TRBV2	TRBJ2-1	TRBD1	CATQPRGLYNEQFF	TGTGCCACCCAACCCAGGGGGCTCTACAATGAGCAGTTCTTC
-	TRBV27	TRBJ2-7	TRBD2	CASSLGTSGYEQYF	TGTGCCAGCAGTCTCGGGACTAGCGGCTACGAGCAGTACTTC
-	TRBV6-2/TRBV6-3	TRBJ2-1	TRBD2	CASSYPPLREIYNEQFF	TGTGCCAGCAGTTACCCCCCACTGCGGGAGATTTACAATGAGCAGTTCTTC
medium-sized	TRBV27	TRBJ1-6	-	CASSLEGGSPLHF	TGTGCCAGCAGTTTAGAAGGTGGTTCACCCCTCCACTTT
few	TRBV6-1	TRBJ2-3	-	CASSVSAAGPDTQYF	TGTGCCAGCAGTGTGTCCGCAGCGGGCCCAGATACGCAGTATTTT
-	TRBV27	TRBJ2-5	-	CASSLSIQETQYF	TGTGCCAGCAGTTTATCGATCCAAGAGACCCAGTACTTC
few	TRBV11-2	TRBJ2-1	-	CASSLASLNEQFF	TGTGCCAGCAGCTTAGCCTCGCTAAATGAGCAGTTCTTC
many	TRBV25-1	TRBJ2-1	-	CASSEIRGAHGNEQFF	TGTGCCAGCAGTGAAATTCGGGGGGCCCACGGCAATGAGCAGTTCTTC
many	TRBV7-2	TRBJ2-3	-	CASSFYGRSTDTQYF	TGTGCCAGCAGCTTTTATGGTCGAAGCACAGATACGCAGTATTTT
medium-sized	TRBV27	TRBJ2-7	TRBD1	CASRRTGSYEQYF	TGTGCCAGCAGGCGGACAGGGTCCTACGAGCAGTACTTC
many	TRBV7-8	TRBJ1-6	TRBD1	CASSRAGQSSYNSPLHF	TGTGCCAGCAGCAGAGCGGGACAGAGCTCCTATAATTCACCCCTCCACTTT
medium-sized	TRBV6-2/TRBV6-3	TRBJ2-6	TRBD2	CASGLAGAPSGANVLTF	TGTGCCAGCGGACTAGCGGGGGCCCCCTCTGGGGCCAACGTCCTGACTTTC
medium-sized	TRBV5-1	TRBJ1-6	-	CASSSGPPANSPLHF	TGCGCCAGCAGCTCTGGACCGCCAGCGAATTCACCCCTCCACTTT
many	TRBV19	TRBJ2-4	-	CASTRENIQYF	TGTGCCAGTACCAGGGAAAACATTCAGTACTTC